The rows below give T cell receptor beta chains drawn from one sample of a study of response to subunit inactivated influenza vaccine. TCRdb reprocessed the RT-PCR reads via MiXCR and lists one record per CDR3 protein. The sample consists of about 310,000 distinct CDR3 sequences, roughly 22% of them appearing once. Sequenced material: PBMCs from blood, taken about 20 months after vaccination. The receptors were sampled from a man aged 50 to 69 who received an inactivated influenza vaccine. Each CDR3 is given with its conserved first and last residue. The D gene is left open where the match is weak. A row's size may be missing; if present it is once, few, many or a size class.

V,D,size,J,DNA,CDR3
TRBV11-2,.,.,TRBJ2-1,TGTGCCAGCAGCTTATGGGCAGGGAGCGGCGATGAGCAGTTCTTC,CASSLWAGSGDEQFF
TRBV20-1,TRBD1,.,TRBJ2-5,TGCAGTGGCCTACAGGGGATGGAGACCCAGTACTTC,CSGLQGMETQYF
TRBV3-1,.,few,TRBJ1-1,TGTGCCAGCAGCCTTTTGGGGGCGAGAGCTTTCTTT,CASSLLGARAFF
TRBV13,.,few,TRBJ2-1,TGTGCCAGCAGCTTCGTTGGCCAGTACAATGAGCAGTTCTTC,CASSFVGQYNEQFF
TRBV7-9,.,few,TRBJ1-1,TGTGCCAGCAGCTTAGGGGGGGCCCTGAACACTGAAGCTTTCTTT,CASSLGGALNTEAFF
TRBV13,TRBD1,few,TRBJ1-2,TGTGCCAGCAGCACACGGACAGGGGGGCATTTTGGCTACACCTTC,CASSTRTGGHFGYTF
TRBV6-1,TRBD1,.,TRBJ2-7,TGTGCCAGCAGCGAGGGCTTGGACAGGAACTACGAGCAGTACTTC,CASSEGLDRNYEQYF
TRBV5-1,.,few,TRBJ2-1,TGCGCCAGCAGCTTGGCAACCACCCCCCAGAGGGAGTTCTTC,CASSLATTPQREFF
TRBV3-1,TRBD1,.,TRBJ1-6,TGTGCCAGCAGCCAGACGGACAGGGGGCCTAATTCACCCCTCCACTTT,CASSQTDRGPNSPLHF
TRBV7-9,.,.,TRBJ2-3,TGTGCCAGCAGCTTATTACGGATGGGCACAGATACGCAGTATTTT,CASSLLRMGTDTQYF
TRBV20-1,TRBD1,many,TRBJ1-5,TGCAGTGCTAAGCCGACAGGGGCCTTTAAGCCCCAGCATTTT,CSAKPTGAFKPQHF
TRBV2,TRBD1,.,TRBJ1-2,TGTGCCAGCATGACAGTGGGCAGGGGGCTGGCCTATGGCTACACCTTC,CASMTVGRGLAYGYTF
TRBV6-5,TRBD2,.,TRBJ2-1,TGTGCCAGCAGTTACAGCGGGGAGTCCTACGAGCAGTTCTTC,CASSYSGESYEQFF
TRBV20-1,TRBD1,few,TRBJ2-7,TGCAGTGCTCCAGGGGGATTTGTCCACGAGCAGTACTTC,CSAPGGFVHEQYF
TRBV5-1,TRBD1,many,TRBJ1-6,TGCGCCAGCAGCTTGGACGGTGAGACAGGGGTGGCACCCCTCCACTTT,CASSLDGETGVAPLHF
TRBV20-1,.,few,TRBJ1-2,TGCAGTGCGGCCGGGGCTAACTATGGCTACACCTTC,CSAAGANYGYTF
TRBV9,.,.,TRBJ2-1,TGTGCCAGCAGCTCTAATATACACCGGGACACCATTAGGGTATCCTACAATGAGCAGTTCTTC,CASSSNIHRDTIRVSYNEQFF
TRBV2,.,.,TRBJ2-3,TGTGCCAGCAGCCGAAGCGAGGCTAGCACAGATACGCAGTATTTT,CASSRSEASTDTQYF
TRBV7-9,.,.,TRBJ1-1,TGTGCCAGCACCATAAGCGGGAACACTGAAGCTTTCTTT,CASTISGNTEAFF
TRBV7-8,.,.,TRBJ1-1,TGTGCCAGCAGCCCACTCACGAACACTGAAGCTTTCTTT,CASSPLTNTEAFF
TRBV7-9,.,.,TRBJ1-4,TGTGCCAGCAGCCCAGGTTCAACTAATGAAAAACTGTTTTTT,CASSPGSTNEKLFF
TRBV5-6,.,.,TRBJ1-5,TGTGCCAGCAGCTTGGCCGGCGAGAGCAATCAGCCCCAGCATTTT,CASSLAGESNQPQHF
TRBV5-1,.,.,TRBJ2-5,TGCGCCAGCAGGTTACGGGTGGCCCAAGAGACCCAGTACTTC,CASRLRVAQETQYF
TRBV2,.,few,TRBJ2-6,TGTGCCAGCAGTGCTACAGTCTCTGGGGCCAACGTCCTGACTTTC,CASSATVSGANVLTF
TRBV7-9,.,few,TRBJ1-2,TGTGCCAGCAGCTCCGGACGGCACTATGGCTACACCTTC,CASSSGRHYGYTF
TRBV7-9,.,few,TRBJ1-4,TGTGCCAGCAGCTTAATGGGTCTTAATGAAAAACTGTTTTTT,CASSLMGLNEKLFF
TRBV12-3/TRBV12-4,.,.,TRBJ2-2,TGTGCCAGCAGCCGGCCGGGCACCGGGGAGCTGTTTTTT,CASSRPGTGELFF
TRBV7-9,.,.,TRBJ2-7,TGTGCCAGCGGCCGGGGAGCCTACGAGCAGTACTTC,CASGRGAYEQYF
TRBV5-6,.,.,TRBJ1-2,TGTGCCAGCAGCTTCGGCAGAACTTATGGCTACACCTTC,CASSFGRTYGYTF
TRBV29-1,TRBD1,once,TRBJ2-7,TGCAGCGTTGAATGGGGACAGGTCCCCTACGAGCAGTACTTC,CSVEWGQVPYEQYF
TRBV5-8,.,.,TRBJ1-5,TGTGCCAGCAGCTTTAAAGGGGGGCGAAGCAATCAGCCCCAGCATTTT,CASSFKGGRSNQPQHF
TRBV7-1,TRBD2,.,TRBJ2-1,TGTGCCAGTAGTTCCCGGACTAGCGGGGGGGGGCGCTTTCTCTACAATGAGCAGTTCTTC,CASSSRTSGGGRFLYNEQFF
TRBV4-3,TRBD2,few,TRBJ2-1,TGCGCCAGCAGCCAAATTGCCGGGACTAGGATGAGTGAGCAGTTCTTC,CASSQIAGTRMSEQFF
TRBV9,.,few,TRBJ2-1,TGTGCCAGCAGCGCAGGTGGGCTTGACAATGAGCAGTTCTTC,CASSAGGLDNEQFF
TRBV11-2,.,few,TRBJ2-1,TGTGCCAGCAGCTTAGCCGGGTTAGGCCTTTTCTTC,CASSLAGLGLFF
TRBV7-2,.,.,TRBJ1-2,TGTGCCAGCAGCTTAGCGTCGGGGTTCTACACCTTC,CASSLASGFYTF
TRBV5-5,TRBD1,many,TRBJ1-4,TGTGCCAGCAGCCTACAGGGGGCGACTAATGAAAAACTGTTTTTT,CASSLQGATNEKLFF
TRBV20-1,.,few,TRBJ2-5,TGCAGTGCTGGTCAGGCGGCAGGGAGACAGACCCAGTACTTC,CSAGQAAGRQTQYF
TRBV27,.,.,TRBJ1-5,TGTGCCAGCAGTTTCCCAGAGACGCAGCCCCAGCATTTT,CASSFPETQPQHF
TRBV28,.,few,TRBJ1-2,TGTGCCAGCAGTTTACCCTCACCAAAAGGGAACTATGGCTACACCTTC,CASSLPSPKGNYGYTF
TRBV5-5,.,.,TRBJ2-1,TGTGCCAGCAGCTTGAATTCGGTTGAGCAGTTCTTC,CASSLNSVEQFF
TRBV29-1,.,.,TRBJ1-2,TGCAGCGTGGCGGAGAACTATGGCTACACCTTC,CSVAENYGYTF
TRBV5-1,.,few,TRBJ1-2,TGCGCCAGCAGCCAGTCCGGGACGGTCGGCGATGGCTACACCTTC,CASSQSGTVGDGYTF
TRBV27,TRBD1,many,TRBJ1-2,TGTGCCAGCAGTCCTGGACAGGGAGGAAGGAACTATGGCTACACCTTC,CASSPGQGGRNYGYTF
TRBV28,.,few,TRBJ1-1,TGTGCCAGCAGTTTTTCAGGGGTGGGGGAGGCTTTCTTT,CASSFSGVGEAFF